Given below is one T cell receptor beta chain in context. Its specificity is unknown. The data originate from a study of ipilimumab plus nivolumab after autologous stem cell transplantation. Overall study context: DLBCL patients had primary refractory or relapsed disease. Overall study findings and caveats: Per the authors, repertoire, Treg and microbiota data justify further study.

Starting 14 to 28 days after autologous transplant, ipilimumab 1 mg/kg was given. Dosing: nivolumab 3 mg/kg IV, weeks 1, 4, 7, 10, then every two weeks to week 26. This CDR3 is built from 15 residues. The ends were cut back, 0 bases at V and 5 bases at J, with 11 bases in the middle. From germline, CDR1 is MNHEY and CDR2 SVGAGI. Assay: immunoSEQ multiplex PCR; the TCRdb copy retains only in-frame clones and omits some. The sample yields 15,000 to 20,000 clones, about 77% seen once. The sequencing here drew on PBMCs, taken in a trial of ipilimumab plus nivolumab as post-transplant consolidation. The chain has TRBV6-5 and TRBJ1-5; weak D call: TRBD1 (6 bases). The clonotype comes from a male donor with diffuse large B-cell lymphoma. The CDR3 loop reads CASSYSNSGDQPQHF. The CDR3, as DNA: TGTGCCAGCAGTTACTCGAACTCAGGGGATCAGCCCCAGCATTTT.